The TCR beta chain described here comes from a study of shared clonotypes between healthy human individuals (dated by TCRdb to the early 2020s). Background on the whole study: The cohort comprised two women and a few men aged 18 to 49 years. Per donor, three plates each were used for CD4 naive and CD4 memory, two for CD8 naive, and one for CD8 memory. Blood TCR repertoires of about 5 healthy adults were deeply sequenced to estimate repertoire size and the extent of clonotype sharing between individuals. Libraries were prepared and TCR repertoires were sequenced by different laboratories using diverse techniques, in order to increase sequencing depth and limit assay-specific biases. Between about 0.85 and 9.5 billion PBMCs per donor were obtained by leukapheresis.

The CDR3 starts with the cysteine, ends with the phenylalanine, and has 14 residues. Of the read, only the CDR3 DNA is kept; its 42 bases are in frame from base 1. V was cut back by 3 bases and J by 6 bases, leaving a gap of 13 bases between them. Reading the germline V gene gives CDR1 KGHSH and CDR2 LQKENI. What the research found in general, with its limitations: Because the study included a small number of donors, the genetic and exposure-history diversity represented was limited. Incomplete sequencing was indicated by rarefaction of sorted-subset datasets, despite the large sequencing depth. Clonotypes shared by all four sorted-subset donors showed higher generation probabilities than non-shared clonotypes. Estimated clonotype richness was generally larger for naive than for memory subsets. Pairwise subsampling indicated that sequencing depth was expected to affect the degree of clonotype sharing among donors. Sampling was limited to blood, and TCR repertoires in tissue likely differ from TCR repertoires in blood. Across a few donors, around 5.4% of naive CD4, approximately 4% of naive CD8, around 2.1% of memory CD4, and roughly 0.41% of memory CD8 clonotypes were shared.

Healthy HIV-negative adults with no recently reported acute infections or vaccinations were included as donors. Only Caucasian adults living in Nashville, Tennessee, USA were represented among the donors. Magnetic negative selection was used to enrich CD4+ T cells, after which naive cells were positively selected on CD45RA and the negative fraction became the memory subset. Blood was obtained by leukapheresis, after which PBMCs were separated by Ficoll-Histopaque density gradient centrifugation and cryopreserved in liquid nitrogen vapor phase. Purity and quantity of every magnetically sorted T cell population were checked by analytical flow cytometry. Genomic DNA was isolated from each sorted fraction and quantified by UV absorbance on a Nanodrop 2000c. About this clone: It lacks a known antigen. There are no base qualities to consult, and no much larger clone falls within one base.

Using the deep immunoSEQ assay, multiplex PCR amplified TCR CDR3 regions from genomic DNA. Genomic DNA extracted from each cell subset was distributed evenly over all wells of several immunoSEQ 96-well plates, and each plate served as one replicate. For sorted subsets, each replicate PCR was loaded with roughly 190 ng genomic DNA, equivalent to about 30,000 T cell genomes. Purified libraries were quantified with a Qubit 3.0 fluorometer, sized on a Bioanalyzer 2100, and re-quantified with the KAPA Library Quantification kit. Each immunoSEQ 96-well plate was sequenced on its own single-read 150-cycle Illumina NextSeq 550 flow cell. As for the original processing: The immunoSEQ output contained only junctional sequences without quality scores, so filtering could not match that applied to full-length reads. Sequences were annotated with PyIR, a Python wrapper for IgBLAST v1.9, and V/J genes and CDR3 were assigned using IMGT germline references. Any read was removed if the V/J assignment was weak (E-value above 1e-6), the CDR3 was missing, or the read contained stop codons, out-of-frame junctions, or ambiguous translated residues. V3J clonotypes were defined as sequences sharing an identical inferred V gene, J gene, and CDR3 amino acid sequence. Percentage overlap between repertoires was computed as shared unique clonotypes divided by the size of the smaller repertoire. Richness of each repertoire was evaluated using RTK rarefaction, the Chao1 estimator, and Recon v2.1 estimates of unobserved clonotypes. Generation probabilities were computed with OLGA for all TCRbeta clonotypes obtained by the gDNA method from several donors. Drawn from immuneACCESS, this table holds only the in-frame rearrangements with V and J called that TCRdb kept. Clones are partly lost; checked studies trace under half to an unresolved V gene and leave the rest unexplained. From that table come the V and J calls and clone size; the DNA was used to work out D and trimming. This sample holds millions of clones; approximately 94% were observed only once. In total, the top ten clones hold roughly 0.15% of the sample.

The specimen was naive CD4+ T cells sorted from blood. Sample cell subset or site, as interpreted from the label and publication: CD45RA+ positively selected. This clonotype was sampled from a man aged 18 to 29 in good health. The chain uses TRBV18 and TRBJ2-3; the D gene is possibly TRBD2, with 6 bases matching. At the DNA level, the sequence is TGTGCCAGCTCACCTCGACGGGACTCCGATACGCAGTATTTT. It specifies CASSPRRDSDTQYF.